The 6 T cell receptor beta chains listed next were all sequenced from one sample in a study of cytomegalovirus exposure and HLA in healthy donors. TCRdb keeps only in-frame clones here, not all; method: immunoSEQ multiplex PCR. The sample yields 90,000 to 120,000 clones, under 97% seen once. The sequenced material came from PBMCs. The receptors were sampled from a woman between 18 and 30 years old in good health and CMV-seronegative.

The V and J genes are TRBV6-4 and TRBJ2-1; D is perhaps TRBD1 (5 bases). Deletions cut 0 bases from V and 8 bases from J, with 11 bases between. Germline-derived CDR1 and CDR2 are MRHNA and SNTAGT. The CDR3 consists of 14 residues. DNA of the CDR3: TGTGCCAGCAGTGACTCTGGCAGGGTAGATGAGCAGTTCTTC. Translation: CASSDSGRVDEQFF.

The chain joins TRBV27 to TRBJ2-1; 8 bases fit TRBD2. With 0 bases clipped from V and 7 bases from J, the junction kept 8 bases outside the gene matches. CDR1 is MNHEY, CDR2 SMNVEV, per germline (reference sequence). The CDR3 spans 16 residues. This chain's CDR3 is CASSLSWAGGRNEQFF. The CDR3 DNA is TGTGCCAGCAGTTTATCTTGGGCGGGGGGTAGGAATGAGCAGTTCTTC.

The chain has TRBV28 and TRBJ2-3; D call uncertain. CDR1 MDHEN and CDR2 SYDVKM come from the germline V gene. Trimming cost V 3 bases and J 1 base, with 8 bases left between them. The CDR3 contains 14 residues. In nucleotides, the CDR3 is TGTGCCAGCAGTTTTCAGTATGGCACAGATACGCAGTATTTT. Translated, it gives CASSFQYGTDTQYF.

V gene TRBV10-3 combines with J gene TRBJ1-3, with TRBD1 matching 8 bases. This CDR3 is built from 14 residues. V trimming: 10 bases; J trimming: 1 base; junction bases outside the gene matches: 6. Germline CDR1 ENHRY, CDR2 SYGVKD. The DNA of the CDR3 is TGTGCCACCGACAGGGGTGGATCTGGAAACACCATATATTTT. Protein product: CATDRGGSGNTIYF.

The rearrangement uses TRBV5-6 and TRBJ2-7; 7 nucleotides match TRBD1. With V trimmed by 4 bases and J by 3 bases, 13 bases remained unmatched. The CDR3 runs 16 residues. Germline V gene data show CDR1 as SGHDT and CDR2 as YYEEEE. CDR3 DNA: TGTGCCAGCAGCACTGACAGGGCGTCACTATACTACGAGCAGTACTTC. Its protein product is CASSTDRASLYYEQYF.

The J gene is TRBJ1-6, the V gene TRBV7-9; 9 bases align to TRBD1. V was clipped by 5 bases and J by 8 bases; unmatched bases: 7. The CDR3 runs to 15 residues. Germline CDR1 SEHNR, CDR2 FQNEAQ (reference sequence). CDR3: CASSKWTGEDSPLHF. The CDR3 bases are TGTGCCAGCAGCAAATGGACAGGGGAGGATTCACCCCTCCACTTT.